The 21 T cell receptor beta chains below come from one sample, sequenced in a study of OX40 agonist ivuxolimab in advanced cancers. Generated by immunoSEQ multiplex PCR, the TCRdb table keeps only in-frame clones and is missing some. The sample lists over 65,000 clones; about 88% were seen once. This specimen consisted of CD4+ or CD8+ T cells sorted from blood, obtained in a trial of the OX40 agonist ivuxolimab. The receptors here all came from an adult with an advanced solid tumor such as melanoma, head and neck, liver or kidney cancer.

The CDR3 is CASSSLAGAILAGELFF. CDR3 DNA sequence: TGTGCCAGCAGCTCCCTAGCGGGAGCAATATTGGCCGGGGAGCTGTTTTTT. V and J are TRBV5-4 and TRBJ2-2, with 10 bases identical to TRBD2. Germline assignment: CDR1 SGHNT and CDR2 YYREEE (reference sequence). V was clipped by 3 bases and J by 6 bases; unmatched bases: 11. The CDR3 spans 17 residues.

CDR3 sequence (DNA): TGTGCCAGCAGTGAAGCACGTGCAGGCTGGCAGCCCCAGCATTTT. This encodes CASSEARAGWQPQHF. The J gene is TRBJ1-5, the V gene TRBV2; D gene uncertain. Deletions cut 0 bases from V and 7 bases from J, with 13 bases between. The CDR3 is 15 amino acids. Germline V CDR1 and CDR2: SNHLY, FYNNEI.

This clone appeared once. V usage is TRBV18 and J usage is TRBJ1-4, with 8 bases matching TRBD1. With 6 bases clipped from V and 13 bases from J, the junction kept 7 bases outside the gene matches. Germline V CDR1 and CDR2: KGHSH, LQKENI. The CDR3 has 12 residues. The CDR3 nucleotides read TGTGCCAGCTCCCAAGGACAGGGAAGACTGTTTTTT. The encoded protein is CASSQGQGRLFF.

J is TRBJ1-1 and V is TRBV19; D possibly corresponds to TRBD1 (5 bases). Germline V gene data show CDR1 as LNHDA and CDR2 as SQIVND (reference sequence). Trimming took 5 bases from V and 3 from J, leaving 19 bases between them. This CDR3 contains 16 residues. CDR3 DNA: TGTGCCAGTAGTCCTGGGACGCGGGGTCGGGACACTGAAGCTTTCTTT. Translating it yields CASSPGTRGRDTEAFF.

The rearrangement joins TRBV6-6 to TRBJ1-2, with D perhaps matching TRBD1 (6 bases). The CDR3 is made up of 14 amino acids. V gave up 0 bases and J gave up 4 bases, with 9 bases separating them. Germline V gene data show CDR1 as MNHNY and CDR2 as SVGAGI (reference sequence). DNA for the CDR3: TGTGCCAGCAGTTACTCAGGGGGGGTCTATGGCTACACCTTC. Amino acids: CASSYSGGVYGYTF.

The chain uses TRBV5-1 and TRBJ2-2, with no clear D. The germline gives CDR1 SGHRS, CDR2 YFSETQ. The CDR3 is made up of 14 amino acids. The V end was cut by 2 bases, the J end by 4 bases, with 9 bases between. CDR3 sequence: CASSFSQTTGELFF. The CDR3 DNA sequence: TGCGCCAGCAGCTTTAGCCAGACCACCGGGGAGCTGTTTTTT.

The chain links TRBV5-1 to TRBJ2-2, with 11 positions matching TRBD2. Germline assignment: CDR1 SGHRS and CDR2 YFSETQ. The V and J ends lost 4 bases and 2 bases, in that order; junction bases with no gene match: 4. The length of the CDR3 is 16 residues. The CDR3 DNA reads TGCGCCAGCAGCATGGGGACTAGCGGCAACACCGGGGAGCTGTTTTTT. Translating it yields CASSMGTSGNTGELFF.

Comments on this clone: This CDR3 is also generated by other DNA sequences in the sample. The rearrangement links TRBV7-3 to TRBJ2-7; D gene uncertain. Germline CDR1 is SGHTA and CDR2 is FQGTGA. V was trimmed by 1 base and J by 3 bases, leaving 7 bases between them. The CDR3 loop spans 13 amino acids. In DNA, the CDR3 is TGTGCCAGCAGCTTAAACCCTGGCTACGAGCAGTACTTC. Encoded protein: CASSLNPGYEQYF.

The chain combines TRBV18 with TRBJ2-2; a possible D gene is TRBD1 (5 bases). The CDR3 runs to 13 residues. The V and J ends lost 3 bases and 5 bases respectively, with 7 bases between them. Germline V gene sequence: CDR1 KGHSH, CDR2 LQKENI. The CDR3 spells CASSPQGTGELFF. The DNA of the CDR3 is TGTGCCAGCTCACCTCAGGGTACCGGGGAGCTGTTTTTT.

CDR3 protein: CASSLIYGSSTDTQYF. The CDR3 DNA is TGTGCCAGCAGTTTAATTTACGGGTCGAGCACAGATACGCAGTATTTT. V gene TRBV28 combines with J gene TRBJ2-3; D remains unclear. The V gene's germline CDR1 is MDHEN and CDR2 SYDVKM. This CDR3 has 16 residues. The ends were cut back, 2 bases at V and 0 bases at J, with 12 bases in the middle.

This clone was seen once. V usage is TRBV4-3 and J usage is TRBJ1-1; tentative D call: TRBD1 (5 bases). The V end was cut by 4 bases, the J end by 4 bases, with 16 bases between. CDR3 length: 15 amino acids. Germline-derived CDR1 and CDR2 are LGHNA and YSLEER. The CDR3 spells CASSRQTDVSTEAFF. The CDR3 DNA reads TGCGCCAGCAGCCGACAGACCGACGTGAGCACTGAAGCTTTCTTT.

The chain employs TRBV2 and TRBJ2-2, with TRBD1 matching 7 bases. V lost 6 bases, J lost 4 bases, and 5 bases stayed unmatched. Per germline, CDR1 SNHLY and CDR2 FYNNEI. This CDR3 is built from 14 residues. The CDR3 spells CASRLDRATGELFF. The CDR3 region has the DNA TGTGCCAGCAGACTCGACAGGGCCACCGGGGAGCTGTTTTTT.

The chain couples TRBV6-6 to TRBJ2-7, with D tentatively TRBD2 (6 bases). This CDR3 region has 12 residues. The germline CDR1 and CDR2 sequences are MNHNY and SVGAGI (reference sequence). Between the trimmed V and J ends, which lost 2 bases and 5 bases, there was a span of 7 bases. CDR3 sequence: CASSYTGDEQYF. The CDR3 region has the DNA TGTGCCAGCAGTTACACGGGGGACGAGCAGTACTTC.

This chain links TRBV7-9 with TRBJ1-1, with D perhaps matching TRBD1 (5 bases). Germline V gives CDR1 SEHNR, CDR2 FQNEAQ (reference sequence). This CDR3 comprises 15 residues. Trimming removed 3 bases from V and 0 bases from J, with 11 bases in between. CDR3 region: CASSLRDGLNTEAFF. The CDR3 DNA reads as TGTGCCAGCAGCTTGAGGGACGGATTGAACACTGAAGCTTTCTTT.

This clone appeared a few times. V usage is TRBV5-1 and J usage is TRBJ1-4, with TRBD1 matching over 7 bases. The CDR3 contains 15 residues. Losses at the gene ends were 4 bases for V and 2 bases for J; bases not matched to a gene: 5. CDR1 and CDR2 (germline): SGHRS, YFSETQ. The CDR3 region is CASSQQGQTNEKLFF. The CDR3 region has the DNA TGCGCCAGCAGCCAGCAGGGACAGACTAATGAAAAACTGTTTTTT.

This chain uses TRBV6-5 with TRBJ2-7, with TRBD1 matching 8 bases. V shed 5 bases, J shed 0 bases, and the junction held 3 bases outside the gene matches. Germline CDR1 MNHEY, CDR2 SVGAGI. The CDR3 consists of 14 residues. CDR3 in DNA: TGTGCCAGCAGTCAGGACAGGGCCTCCTACGAGCAGTACTTC. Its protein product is CASSQDRASYEQYF.

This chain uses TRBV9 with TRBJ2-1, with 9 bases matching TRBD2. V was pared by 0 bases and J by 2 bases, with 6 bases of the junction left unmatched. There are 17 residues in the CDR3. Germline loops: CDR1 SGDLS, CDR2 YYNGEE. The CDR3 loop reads CASSVGNSGGTYNEQFF. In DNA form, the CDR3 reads TGTGCCAGCAGCGTAGGTAATAGCGGGGGAACCTACAATGAGCAGTTCTTC.

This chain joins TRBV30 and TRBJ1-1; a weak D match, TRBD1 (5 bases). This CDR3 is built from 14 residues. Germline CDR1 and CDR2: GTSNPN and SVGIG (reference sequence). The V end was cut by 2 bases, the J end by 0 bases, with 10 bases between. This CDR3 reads CAWSHGTLNTEAFF. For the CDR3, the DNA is TGTGCCTGGAGTCACGGGACCCTGAACACTGAAGCTTTCTTT.

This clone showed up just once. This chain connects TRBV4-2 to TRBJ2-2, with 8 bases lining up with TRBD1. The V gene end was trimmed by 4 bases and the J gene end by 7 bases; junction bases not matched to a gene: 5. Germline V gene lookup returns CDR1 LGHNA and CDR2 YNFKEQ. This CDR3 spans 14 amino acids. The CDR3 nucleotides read TGTGCCAGCAGCCGAGGACAGGGCCACGGGGAGCTGTTTTTT. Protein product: CASSRGQGHGELFF.

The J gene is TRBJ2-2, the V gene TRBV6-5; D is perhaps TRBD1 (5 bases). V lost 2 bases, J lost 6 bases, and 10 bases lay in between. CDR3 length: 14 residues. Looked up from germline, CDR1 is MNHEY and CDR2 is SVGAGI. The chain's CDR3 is CASSYTRGAGELFF. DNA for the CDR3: TGTGCCAGCAGTTACACAAGGGGCGCCGGGGAGCTGTTTTTT.

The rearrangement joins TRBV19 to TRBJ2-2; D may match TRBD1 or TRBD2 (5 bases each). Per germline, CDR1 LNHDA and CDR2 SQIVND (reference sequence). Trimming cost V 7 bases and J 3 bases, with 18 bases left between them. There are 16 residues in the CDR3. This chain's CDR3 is CASKFDRGLDTGELFF. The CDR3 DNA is TGTGCCAGTAAATTCGATCGGGGCCTTGACACCGGGGAGCTGTTTTTT.